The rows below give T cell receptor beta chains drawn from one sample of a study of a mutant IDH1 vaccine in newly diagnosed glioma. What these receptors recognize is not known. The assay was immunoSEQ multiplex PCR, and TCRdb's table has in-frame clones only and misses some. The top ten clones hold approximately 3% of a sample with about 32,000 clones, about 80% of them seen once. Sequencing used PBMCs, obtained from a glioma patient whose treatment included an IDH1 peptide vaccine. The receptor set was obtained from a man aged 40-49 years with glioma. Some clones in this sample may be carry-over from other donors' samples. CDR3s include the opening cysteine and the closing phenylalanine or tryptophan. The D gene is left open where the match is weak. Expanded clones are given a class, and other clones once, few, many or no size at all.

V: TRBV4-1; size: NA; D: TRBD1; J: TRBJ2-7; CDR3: CASSQDLRTGSYEQYF; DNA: TGCGCCAGCAGCCAAGATCTCCGGACAGGCTCCTACGAGCAGTACTTC
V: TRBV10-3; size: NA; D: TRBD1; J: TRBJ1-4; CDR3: CAISRDRGNEKLFF; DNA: TGTGCCATCAGCAGGGACAGGGGGAATGAAAAACTGTTTTTT
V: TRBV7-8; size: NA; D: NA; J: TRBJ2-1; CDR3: CASSLGELINEQFF; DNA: TGTGCCAGCAGCTTAGGCGAGTTGATCAATGAGCAGTTCTTC
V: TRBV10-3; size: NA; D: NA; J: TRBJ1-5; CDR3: CAISDLRGGRNQPQHF; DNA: TGTGCCATCAGTGACTTAAGAGGGGGGAGAAATCAGCCCCAGCATTTT
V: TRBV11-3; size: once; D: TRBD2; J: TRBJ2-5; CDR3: CASSLSRLAGDWRETQYF; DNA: TGTGCCAGCAGCTTAAGTCGTCTAGCGGGGGACTGGAGAGAGACCCAGTACTTC
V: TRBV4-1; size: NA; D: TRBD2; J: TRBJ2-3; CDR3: CASSRTSGGALTDTQYF; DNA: TGCGCCAGCAGCCGAACTAGCGGGGGGGCCCTCACAGATACGCAGTATTTT
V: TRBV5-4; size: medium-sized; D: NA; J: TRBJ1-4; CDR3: CASRVGPTNEKLFF; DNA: TGTGCCAGTAGGGTGGGGCCAACTAATGAAAAACTGTTTTTT
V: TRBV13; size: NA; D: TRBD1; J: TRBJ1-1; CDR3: CASSTTDRANTEAFF; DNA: TGTGCCAGCAGCACCACCGACAGGGCGAACACTGAAGCTTTCTTT
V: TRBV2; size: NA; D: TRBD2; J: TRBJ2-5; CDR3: CASTLLAALRETQYF; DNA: TGTGCCAGCACCTTACTAGCGGCGTTAAGAGAGACCCAGTACTTC
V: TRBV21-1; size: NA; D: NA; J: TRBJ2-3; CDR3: CASSKGSPPRTDTQYF; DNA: TGTGCCAGCAGCAAAGGCAGCCCCCCTCGGACAGATACGCAGTATTTT
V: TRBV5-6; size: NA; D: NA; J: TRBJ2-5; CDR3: CASSLGIDETQYF; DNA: TGTGCCAGCAGCTTGGGCATCGATGAGACCCAGTACTTC
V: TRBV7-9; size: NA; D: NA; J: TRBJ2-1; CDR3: CASREGEGGQDEQFF; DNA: TGTGCCAGCAGAGAAGGTGAGGGGGGCCAAGATGAGCAGTTCTTC
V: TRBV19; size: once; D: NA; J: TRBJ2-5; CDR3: CASSIDKGPVRETQYF; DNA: TGTGCCAGTAGTATCGATAAGGGGCCAGTCCGAGAGACCCAGTACTTC
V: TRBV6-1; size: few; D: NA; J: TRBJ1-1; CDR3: CASRITANTEAFF; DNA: TGTGCCAGTCGTATCACAGCCAACACTGAAGCTTTCTTT